The 7 T cell receptor beta chains given below trace back to one sample, sequenced in a study of blood T cell repertoires in COVID-19 (TCRdb year 2020). The library was built by means of the immunoSEQ multiplex PCR assay. Drawn from immuneACCESS, this table holds only the in-frame rearrangements with V and J called that TCRdb kept. Clones are partly lost; checked studies trace under half to an unresolved V gene and leave the rest unexplained. This sample is represented by about 250,000 clones; about 83% of them were singletons. 5% to 7% of the sample is held by the ten biggest clonotypes. Sequencing input: peripheral blood. Receptor source: a woman of 80 years or more with COVID-19, enrolled during active disease.

The rearrangement uses TRBV19 and TRBJ2-5; 9 nucleotides match TRBD1. With 6 bases clipped from V and 2 bases from J, the junction kept 7 bases outside the gene matches. The CDR3 is made up of 15 amino acids. The V gene's germline CDR1 is LNHDA and CDR2 SQIVND (reference sequence). The CDR3 here is CASSLGTGRQETQYF. DNA for the CDR3: TGTGCCAGTAGCCTCGGGACAGGGAGACAAGAGACCCAGTACTTC.

The chain combines TRBV6-5 with TRBJ1-3, with TRBD1 matching over 8 bases. In germline, CDR1 is MNHEY, CDR2 SVGAGI. This CDR3 has 16 amino acids. Trimming took 0 bases from V and 4 from J; bases not matched to a gene: 5. The CDR3 loop reads CASSYSKGDRGNTIYF. The CDR3 DNA follows: TGTGCCAGCAGTTACTCGAAGGGGGACAGGGGAAACACCATATATTTT.

This clone appeared a few times. The chain combines TRBV27 with TRBJ2-7; 12 bases map to TRBD2. CDR3 length: 15 amino acids. The V gene end was trimmed by 6 bases and the J gene end by 4 bases; junction bases not matched to a gene: 7. Germline CDR1 is MNHEY and CDR2 is SMNVEV (reference sequence). The CDR3 sequence: CASSRLAGAVYEQYV. CDR3 nucleotide sequence: TGTGCCAGCAGCCGACTAGCGGGGGCTGTGTACGAGCAGTACGTC.

There are a few counts of this clone. The chain is built from TRBV28 and TRBJ1-3, with no clear D. The CDR3 consists of 14 residues. The V and J ends lost 2 bases and 3 bases respectively, with 8 bases between them. Looked up from germline, CDR1 is MDHEN and CDR2 is SYDVKM. The CDR3 nucleotides read TGTGCCAGCAGTTTAGTCAGAAGTGGAAACACCATATATTTT. This codes for CASSLVRSGNTIYF.

The V and J genes are TRBV10-3 and TRBJ2-5; D may be TRBD2 (6 bases). V lost 3 bases and J 3 bases, leaving 11 bases between the germline ends. The CDR3 is 14 residues long. The germline gives CDR1 ENHRY, CDR2 SYGVKD. CDR3 bases: TGTGCCATCAGTGATGCGCGGGGAAAAGAGACCCAGTACTTC. This translates into CAISDARGKETQYF.

The chain recombines TRBV6-5 with TRBJ2-5; 9 nucleotides agree with TRBD2. Germline V gene lookup returns CDR1 MNHEY and CDR2 SVGAGI. The CDR3 runs to 14 residues. The trim removed 10 bases at V and 4 bases at J, leaving 10 bases unmatched. The CDR3 DNA is TGTGCCACCCGAAGCGGGGGGCCATCAGAGACCCAGTACTTC. Encoded protein: CATRSGGPSETQYF.

The chain is built from TRBV21-1 and TRBJ2-1; the D call in the table, TRBD2, was not verified against the DNA. TRBV21-1 is given as a pseudogene. There are 20 residues in the CDR3. This chain's CDR3 is CAKHPGLAGGWGCSYNEQFF. CDR3 DNA: TGTGCCAAACATCCGGGACTAGCGGGGGGTTGGGGCTGCTCCTACAATGAGCAGTTCTTC.